This entry concerns a single T cell receptor beta chain. The specificity of this receptor is unknown. No clone much larger than this one lies a single base away; base qualities are absent. These data originate in a study of blood T cell repertoires in COVID-19 (dated by TCRdb to about 2020). In terms of the full investigation: Samples covering the acute and convalescent phases of COVID-19 were provided by collaborators in the United States, Italy and Spain. The prospective study material was composed of cDNA or gDNA derived from T cells, B-cell-depleted T cells, or PBMCs. Deeply sampled blood TCRbeta repertoires from subjects exposed to, actively infected with, or recovered from COVID-19 were included in the dataset. The repertoires were released in a freely available public database meant as a resource for research on the immune response to SARS-CoV-2. Samples came from the ongoing ImmuneRACE study (first 160 participants) plus 1,254 subjects from 6 global collaborators. Nearly every sample came with metadata listing a de-identified subject ID, COVID-19 status, age in years and sex. HLA class I and class II types, where available, came from metadata supplied by the sample provider rather than from assay-based typing.

Summary of the overall study and its limitations: How much clinical and demographic metadata was included differed by source and by participant, and the metadata was provided uncurated.

CDR1 and CDR2, per the germline V gene, are SGHRS and YFSETQ. The CDR3 sequence holds 15 residues, the cysteine and phenylalanine included. The only DNA kept is the CDR3, 45 bases in frame from the first base. V is reduced by 3 bases and J by 7 bases, leaving a spacing of 16 bases between them. The immunoSEQ Assay, a bias-controlled multiplex PCR, was used to amplify TCRbeta CDR3 regions from genomic DNA. The authors' pipeline ran thus. Nucleated cell counts per sample were estimated from amplification of reference gene primers within the assay. To quantify the absolute abundance of each unique TCRbeta CDR3 rearrangement, sequence reads were collapsed and filtered. For each sample, productive Simpson clonality was calculated as the square root of Simpson's diversity index over productive rearrangements. TCRdb stores this immuneACCESS table with in-frame sequences only. Part of the clones is absent; in the studies checked, under half of the shortfall reflects unresolved V genes, and no reason is known for the rest. The V and J calls and clone size are taken from that table; D and trimming were inferred from the DNA. Across this sample there are 100,000 or so clones, with approximately 88% seen only once. The ten largest clones add up to around 6.5% of the sample.

Whole blood was collected in K2EDTA tubes by collaborating institutions according to the institutions' own protocols. Collaborator samples were shipped for TCRbeta analysis as frozen whole blood, isolated PBMCs, or DNA extracted from either sample type. This TCR was sampled from a woman in her fifties or sixties with acute or convalescent COVID-19. The chain joins TRBV5-1 to TRBJ1-4, with a weak D call of TRBD1 (6 bases match). The sample consisted of peripheral blood. The CDR3 sequence is CASSSQGFEGEKLFF. The DNA reads as follows: TGCGCCAGCAGCTCCCAGGGGTTCGAGGGTGAAAAACTGTTTTTT.